A selection of T cell receptor beta chains follows, all from one sample in a study of shared clonotypes between healthy human individuals. Libraries were prepared by immunoSEQ multiplex PCR; TCRdb keeps only in-frame clonotypes and omits some of them. The sample contains 2 million to 2.5 million clones, 85% to 95% of which appear only once. Sequenced input: naive CD4+ T cells sorted from blood. These receptors originate from a man aged 18 to 29 in good health. Each CDR3 is given with its conserved first and last residue. D genes are given only for firm matches. For some rows the clone size is stated as once, few or many, or as a class when expanded; others skip it.

>.|TRBJ1-2|TRBV6-5|TRBD1|14
CASSSGQGRVGYTF
TGTGCCAGCAGTTCCGGACAGGGACGGGTAGGCTACACCTTC
>.|TRBJ1-1|TRBV29-1|.|14
CSVNPSTLRGEAFF
TGCAGCGTCAACCCATCTACACTAAGGGGTGAAGCTTTCTTT
>many|TRBJ1-5|TRBV15|.|13
CATSRVGEQPQHF
TGTGCCACCAGCAGAGTCGGGGAGCAGCCCCAGCATTTT
>.|TRBJ2-1|TRBV9|.|15
CASSVVTREYNEQFF
TGTGCCAGCAGCGTAGTAACCCGGGAGTACAATGAGCAGTTCTTC
>.|TRBJ1-6|TRBV19|.|16
CASSLSDSSYNSPLHF
TGTGCCAGCTCACTCTCGGATAGCTCCTATAATTCACCCCTCCACTTT
>.|TRBJ2-7|TRBV14|.|12
CASSQVSYEQYF
TGTGCCAGCAGCCAAGTCTCCTACGAGCAGTACTTC
>.|TRBJ2-3|TRBV18|TRBD2|16
CASSPRTSGGTDTQYF
TGTGCCAGCTCACCAAGGACTAGCGGGGGCACAGATACGCAGTATTTT
>.|TRBJ2-2|TRBV28|TRBD1|17
CASSLQPGTVNTGELFF
TGTGCCAGCAGTTTGCAACCTGGGACAGTTAACACCGGGGAGCTGTTTTTT
>.|TRBJ1-6|TRBV5-5|.|12
CAIKSLNSPLHF
TGTGCCATCAAAAGTCTTAATTCACCCCTCCACTTT
>.|TRBJ2-3|TRBV5-1|TRBD2|15
CASSQLASGVDTQYF
TGCGCCAGCAGCCAACTGGCTAGCGGGGTTGATACGCAGTATTTT
>.|TRBJ2-7|TRBV11-3|.|12
CASSSSGYEQYF
TGTGCCAGCAGCTCCTCGGGCTACGAGCAGTACTTC
>.|TRBJ2-3|TRBV10-3|.|15
CAISGTGTGRDTQYF
TGTGCCATCAGTGGAACCGGGACGGGGCGCGATACGCAGTATTTT
>.|TRBJ2-3|TRBV2|.|16
CASSLRPGTSTDTQYF
TGTGCCAGCAGCCTCAGACCCGGTACTAGCACAGATACGCAGTATTTT
>.|TRBJ2-2|TRBV5-1|.|15
CASSLGVANTGELFF
TGCGCCAGCAGCTTGGGGGTGGCGAACACCGGGGAGCTGTTTTTT
>few|TRBJ2-5|TRBV5-4|.|12
CASSFGGETQYF
TGTGCCAGCAGCTTCGGGGGCGAGACCCAGTACTTC
>once|TRBJ1-1|TRBV6-5|TRBD1|14
CASSRDRDRGEAFF
TGTGCCAGCAGTCGCGACAGGGATAGAGGTGAAGCTTTCTTT
>.|TRBJ2-7|TRBV6-5|.|13
CASSWRGSYEQYF
TGTGCCAGCAGTTGGAGGGGCAGCTACGAGCAGTACTTC
>.|TRBJ2-7|TRBV9|.|14
CASSVDPDGNEQYF
TGTGCCAGCAGCGTAGATCCAGATGGTAACGAGCAGTACTTC
>.|TRBJ2-7|TRBV18|TRBD1|15
CASSPPPGQGGKQYF
TGTGCCAGCTCACCACCCCCCGGACAGGGGGGTAAGCAGTACTTC
>.|TRBJ2-1|TRBV9|TRBD2|15
CASGPNGGSGGEQFF
TGTGCCAGCGGCCCAAACGGCGGGAGTGGTGGTGAGCAGTTCTTC
>.|TRBJ1-2|TRBV29-1|.|12
CSVARAYYGYTF
TGCAGCGTTGCCAGGGCTTACTATGGCTACACCTTC
>.|TRBJ1-2|TRBV7-2|.|16
CASSLVAVGTEYGYTF
TGTGCCAGCAGCTTAGTCGCAGTCGGGACGGAGTATGGCTACACCTTC
>.|TRBJ1-1|TRBV6-1|TRBD1|15
CASSEKGAGVGEAFF
TGTGCCAGCAGTGAAAAGGGGGCCGGGGTCGGTGAAGCTTTCTTT
>once|TRBJ2-2|TRBV6-6|.|13
CASRLQSTGELFF
TGTGCCAGCCGCCTCCAGAGCACCGGGGAGCTGTTTTTT
>.|TRBJ1-2|TRBV19|TRBD1|14
CASSPRDRGPGYTF
TGTGCCAGTAGTCCTCGGGACAGGGGGCCTGGCTACACCTTC
>.|TRBJ2-7|TRBV5-4|.|14
CASSWETASYEQYF
TGTGCCAGCAGTTGGGAGACAGCCTCCTACGAGCAGTACTTC
>.|TRBJ1-1|TRBV7-9|.|14
CASTSGRRDTEAFF
TGTGCCAGCACCTCAGGAAGGAGGGACACTGAAGCTTTCTTT
>.|TRBJ2-1|TRBV5-6|.|15
CASSLAGGTYNEQFF
TGTGCCAGCAGCTTGGCAGGGGGGACCTACAATGAGCAGTTCTTC
>once|TRBJ1-1|TRBV28|TRBD1|14
CASSLGQGDTEAFF
TGTGCCAGCAGCCTAGGACAGGGGGACACTGAAGCTTTCTTT
>.|TRBJ2-7|TRBV11-3|.|14
CASSITGKPYEQYF
TGTGCCAGCAGCATAACAGGGAAACCGTACGAGCAGTACTTC
>once|TRBJ1-1|TRBV10-3|.|16
CAISELRGQGNTEAFF
TGTGCCATCAGTGAGTTGCGGGGGCAGGGGAACACTGAAGCTTTCTTT
>.|TRBJ2-7|TRBV7-9|.|16
CASSLVGGKSSYEQYF
TGTGCCAGCAGCTTAGTGGGCGGTAAATCCTCCTACGAGCAGTACTTC
>once|TRBJ2-5|TRBV28|TRBD2|15
CAITTRTSGSETQYF
TGTGCCATTACAACTCGGACTAGCGGGAGTGAGACCCAGTACTTC
>.|TRBJ2-3|TRBV5-1|TRBD1|14
CASSYQGALDTQYF
TGCGCCAGCAGCTACCAGGGGGCTCTAGATACGCAGTATTTT
>.|TRBJ2-1|TRBV6-1|.|13
CASRVGVPGQQFF
TGTGCCAGCAGGGTTGGGGTTCCGGGACAGCAGTTCTTC
>.|TRBJ2-1|TRBV4-3|TRBD2|16
CASSPLAGGSYNEQFF
TGCGCCAGCAGCCCCCTAGCGGGAGGTTCCTACAATGAGCAGTTCTTC
>once|TRBJ2-7|TRBV28|TRBD1|15
CASSLSGTGSTEQYF
TGTGCCAGCAGTTTATCGGGGACAGGGAGTACCGAGCAGTACTTC
>.|TRBJ2-3|TRBV11-1|.|19
CASSFGRLSPQKFTDTQYF
TGTGCCAGCAGCTTTGGTCGGCTAAGCCCGCAGAAATTCACAGATACGCAGTATTTT
>.|TRBJ2-5|TRBV6-1|.|16
CASSESWGGGQETQYF
TGTGCCAGCAGTGAATCGTGGGGAGGGGGGCAAGAGACCCAGTACTTC
>.|TRBJ1-6|TRBV30|.|12
CAWSPQGAPLHF
TGTGCCTGGAGTCCACAGGGTGCACCCCTCCACTTT
>.|TRBJ2-1|TRBV19|.|11
CASSIALEQFF
TGTGCCAGTAGTATAGCACTTGAGCAGTTCTTC